These 27 T cell receptor beta chains were all obtained from the same sample, sequenced in a study of T cell clones after liver transplantation (dated by TCRdb to between 2018 and 2021). Library preparation employed the immunoSEQ multiplex PCR assay. TCRdb's version of the immuneACCESS table is confined to in-frame rearrangements and falls short of the full clone set. An unresolved V gene accounts for under half of the shortfall where checked; the remainder is of unknown origin. This sample lists tens of thousands of clones; about 84% were detected once. The top ten clones comprise 0.45% to 0.55% of the sample. Sequences were derived from CD4+ T cells from blood, sampled about 46 months after liver transplant. The receptors stem from a human patient who received a liver transplant. Where a transplant has occurred, the graft donor may have supplied some of the T cells.

This clone was observed many times. This rearrangement joins TRBV11-1 to TRBJ2-7, with 7 nucleotides matching TRBD1. CDR1 is SGHAT, CDR2 FQDESV, per germline (reference sequence). CDR3 length: 13 amino acids. V lost 5 bases and J lost 7; bases outside the gene matches: 8. The CDR3 reads CASSTGVGREQYF. DNA of the CDR3: TGTGCCAGCAGCACAGGGGTCGGCAGGGAGCAGTACTTC. Full variable domain (missing parts from reference TRBV11-1 and TRBJ2-7): EAEVAQSPRYKITEKSQAVAFWCDPISGHATLYWYRQILGQGPELLVQFQDESVVDDSQLPKDRFSAERLKGVDSTLKIQPAELGDSAMYLCASSTGVGREQYFGPGTRLTVT.

The chain has TRBV6-5 and TRBJ2-5; possible D gene TRBD2, 6 bases. CDR1 is MNHEY, CDR2 SVGAGI, per germline. The CDR3 contains 13 residues. Trimming took 4 bases from V and 6 from J, leaving 12 bases between them. The CDR3 bases are TGTGCCAGCAGTTGGGACTTTGGCAAGACCCAGTACTTC. This gives the protein CASSWDFGKTQYF.

V and J are TRBV5-1 and TRBJ2-1; TRBD1 is a possible D gene (5 bases). Germline loops: CDR1 SGHRS, CDR2 YFSETQ. Trimming removed 2 bases at V and 7 bases at J, with 7 bases between. This CDR3 has 12 residues. In DNA form, the CDR3 reads TGCGCCAGCAGCTTATCAGGGAATGAGCAGTTCTTC. Amino acid sequence: CASSLSGNEQFF.

J is TRBJ2-5 and V is TRBV9; D is perhaps TRBD2 (6 bases). CDR1 is SGDLS, CDR2 YYNGEE, per germline. The CDR3 extends over 14 amino acids. V lost 0 bases to trimming and J lost 4 bases, with 10 bases between them. In nucleotides, the CDR3 is TGTGCCAGCAGCGTAGGATCTAGCGTAGAGACCCAGTACTTC. Its translation is CASSVGSSVETQYF.

This clone was recorded once. The CDR3 DNA reads as TGCGCCAGCAGCTTGGGACGGACCCAAGAGACCCAGTACTTC. Protein sequence: CASSLGRTQETQYF. J is TRBJ2-5 and V is TRBV5-1; D is unresolved. The CDR3 loop spans 14 amino acids. V was trimmed by 0 bases and J by 1 base, leaving 7 bases between them. Germline loops: CDR1 SGHRS, CDR2 YFSETQ.

The rearrangement uses TRBV7-9 and TRBJ1-1; D not certain. The CDR3 length is 14 residues. Germline lookup yields CDR1 SEHNR and CDR2 FQNEAQ (reference sequence). V lost 7 bases and J 10 bases, leaving 22 bases between the germline ends. As DNA, the CDR3 is TGTGCCAGCAACATCGCCACGGCACCCTCGGGAGCTTTCTTT. Translated: CASNIATAPSGAFF.

This clone was seen a few times. This chain uses TRBV4-3 with TRBJ2-6; D is uncertain. Trimming removed 0 bases from V and 0 bases from J, with 12 bases in between. The CDR3 is 18 amino acids. Germline V gene data show CDR1 as LGHNA and CDR2 as YSLEER. The CDR3 DNA reads TGCGCCAGCAGCCAAGATTCCGCTTGGAGCTCTGGGGCCAACGTCCTGACTTTC. It translates to CASSQDSAWSSGANVLTF.

This clone was observed a few times. The chain carries TRBV12-5 and TRBJ2-1; TRBD1 agrees at 8 bases. The V gene end was trimmed by 4 bases and the J gene end by 0 bases; junction bases not matched to a gene: 5. CDR3 length: 16 amino acids. CDR1 and CDR2 (germline): LGHNT, FRNRAP. The CDR3: CASGSGDRYSYNEQFF. The CDR3 nucleotides are TGTGCTAGTGGTTCCGGGGACAGGTACTCCTACAATGAGCAGTTCTTC.

V usage is TRBV7-2 and J usage is TRBJ1-4; no reliable D call. This CDR3 comprises 14 residues. Germline-derived CDR1 and CDR2 are SGHTA and FQGNSA. V shed 0 bases and J shed 5 bases, with 7 bases lying between them. CDR3 sequence reads: CASSLAGYNEKLFF. In DNA form, the CDR3 reads TGTGCCAGCAGCTTAGCGGGCTACAATGAAAAACTGTTTTTT.

The chain uses TRBV18 and TRBJ2-7; 7 bases align to TRBD2. The CDR3 loop spans 15 amino acids. Germline V gene data show CDR1 as KGHSH and CDR2 as LQKENI. V was clipped by 3 bases and J by 6 bases; unmatched bases: 11. Here the CDR3 reads CASSPPSGAGSEQYF. The CDR3 DNA reads TGTGCCAGCTCACCTCCCAGCGGGGCTGGCAGCGAGCAGTACTTC.

This clone was observed once. The rearrangement links TRBV2 to TRBJ2-7; the match to TRBD1 covers 7 bases. This CDR3 is built from 16 residues. The junction had 13 bases not matched to a gene; V was cut back by 6 bases and J by 2 bases. Germline V gene data show CDR1 as SNHLY and CDR2 as FYNNEI. CDR3 DNA: TGTGCCAGCAGCCTTCTGGGACAGATAACTACCTACGAGCAGTACTTC. Translated, it gives CASSLLGQITTYEQYF.

This chain joins TRBV14 and TRBJ1-2, with D possibly being TRBD1 (6 bases). This CDR3 is built from 13 residues. The V end was cut by 4 bases, the J end by 3 bases, with 9 bases between. From germline, CDR1 is SGHDN and CDR2 FVKESK. The CDR3 loop is CASSLQGDYGYTF. Written as DNA, the CDR3 is TGTGCCAGCAGCCTACAGGGTGACTATGGCTACACCTTC.

The chain links TRBV18 to TRBJ2-3; TRBD2 matches at 7 bases. This CDR3 has 16 amino acids. The V gene end was trimmed by 1 base and the J gene end by 7 bases; junction bases not matched to a gene: 11. Per germline, CDR1 KGHSH and CDR2 LQKENI. The CDR3 nucleotides read TGTGCCAGCTCACCACGGGTTGAAGGGACTACCCATACGCAGTATTTT. Residues: CASSPRVEGTTHTQYF. Drawing the rest from reference TRBV18 and TRBJ2-3, the complete variable domain is NAGVMQNPRHLVRRRGQEARLRCSPMKGHSHVYWYRQLPEEGLKFMVYLQKENIIDESGMPKERFSAEFPKEGPSILRIQQVVRGDSAAYFCASSPRVEGTTHTQYFGPGTRLTVL.

This clone was detected once. The J gene is TRBJ2-7, the V gene TRBV6-1; no clear D. From germline, CDR1 is MNHNS and CDR2 SASEGT. The CDR3 totals 14 residues. The ends were cut back, 1 base at V and 2 bases at J, with 9 bases in the middle. This chain's CDR3 is CASSEGGAPYEQYF. CDR3 bases: TGTGCCAGCAGTGAAGGTGGAGCCCCCTACGAGCAGTACTTC.

The chain employs TRBV19 and TRBJ2-1, with 13 bases identical to TRBD2. The CDR3 consists of 19 residues. Losses at the gene ends were 1 base for V and 10 bases for J; bases not matched to a gene: 16. Looked up from germline, CDR1 is LNHDA and CDR2 is SQIVND (reference sequence). In nucleotides, the CDR3 is TGTGCCAGTAGTATAGGGGCGGAGCCGGGACTAGCGGGACTGGAGGAGCAGTTCTTC. This sequence encodes CASSIGAEPGLAGLEEQFF.

V gene TRBV7-9 combines with J gene TRBJ1-1; 7 bases map to TRBD1. Trimming cost V 5 bases and J 7 bases; bases outside gene matches: 13. The CDR3 is 15 amino acids. Germline lookup yields CDR1 SEHNR and CDR2 FQNEAQ (reference sequence). The CDR3 DNA is TGTGCCAGCAGCCCAAGAAAAGGGACAGTCGGTGAAGCTTTCTTT. This sequence encodes CASSPRKGTVGEAFF.

This rearrangement joins TRBV28 to TRBJ1-2, with no clear D. The germline V and J ends were trimmed by 4 bases and 7 bases, with 7 bases remaining between them. This CDR3 comprises 11 residues. Germline-derived CDR1 and CDR2 are MDHEN and SYDVKM. The CDR3 DNA sequence: TGTGCCAGCAGTTCCCTCTTTGGCTACACCTTC. It specifies CASSSLFGYTF.

The rearrangement uses TRBV10-3 and TRBJ1-1; tentative D call: TRBD1 (6 bases). Trimming took off 2 bases at V and 0 bases at J, with 10 bases between the two ends. Germline CDR1 reads ENHRY; CDR2 reads SYGVKD. CDR3 length: 15 amino acids. The CDR3 DNA follows: TGTGCCATCAGTGAGCCGGGACATTTGAACACTGAAGCTTTCTTT. This codes for CAISEPGHLNTEAFF.

V and J are TRBV19 and TRBJ2-1; TRBD1 aligns across 9 bases. The germline V gene has CDR1 LNHDA and CDR2 SQIVND (reference sequence). After removal of 6 bases from V and 3 bases from J, the junction contained 6 bases not matched to a gene. CDR3 size: 15 residues. CDR3 residues: CASSPRDRDYNEQFF. CDR3 sequence (DNA): TGTGCCAGTAGCCCCCGGGACAGGGACTACAATGAGCAGTTCTTC.

The chain links TRBV9 to TRBJ2-3; perhaps TRBD2 as D (6 bases). CDR1 SGDLS and CDR2 YYNGEE come from the germline V gene. The germline V and J ends were trimmed by 1 base and 2 bases, with 8 bases remaining between them. The CDR3 consists of 14 residues. CDR3 bases: TGTGCCAGCAGCGTACTAGCGAACACAGATACGCAGTATTTT. As protein: CASSVLANTDTQYF.

The chain links TRBV7-2 to TRBJ2-1; 11 bases are a match to TRBD2. The CDR3 runs 15 residues. CDR1 is SGHTA and CDR2 is FQGNSA in the germline V gene. V shed 5 bases and J 10 bases; nucleotides not matched to a gene: 10. CDR3 coding DNA: TGTGCCAGCAGCATAACGGGACTAGCGGTAGGGGAGCAGTTCTTC. Translated: CASSITGLAVGEQFF.

This clone was seen only a few times. CDR3 in amino acids: CASSLESGVEQFF. DNA for the CDR3: TGTGCCAGCAGCTTAGAGTCAGGGGTCGAGCAGTTCTTC. The chain links TRBV7-2 to TRBJ2-1; a weak D match, TRBD1 (6 bases). The germline V gene encodes CDR1 SGHTA and CDR2 FQGNSA. The CDR3 is 13 amino acids. Trimming removed 1 base from V and 10 bases from J, with 11 bases in between.

This sequence joins TRBV5-6 and TRBJ2-1, with D uncertain. CDR1 is SGHDT and CDR2 is YYEEEE in the germline V gene. The CDR3 has 12 amino acids. Trimming cost V 3 bases and J 4 bases, with 5 bases left between them. The CDR3 region has the DNA TGTGCCAGCAGCTCTACTTACAATGAGCAGTTCTTC. This gives the protein CASSSTYNEQFF.

V is TRBV10-2 and J is TRBJ2-1; D uncertain. The length of the CDR3 is 14 residues. The germline gives CDR1 WSHSY, CDR2 SAAADI. Trimming shortened V by 8 bases and J by 4 bases, and 15 bases separated the two germline ends. CDR3 amino acids: CASPGGPGYNEQFF. CDR3 nucleotide sequence: TGCGCCAGCCCGGGCGGCCCTGGTTACAATGAGCAGTTCTTC.

The chain carries TRBV6-5 and TRBJ2-6, with D perhaps TRBD2 (6 bases). Germline V gene data show CDR1 as MNHEY and CDR2 as SVGAGI. The ends were cut back, 6 bases at V and 9 bases at J, with 15 bases in the middle. The CDR3 has 14 residues. In DNA, the CDR3 is TGTGCCAGCAGGGGCTCTGGGGGAGGCAACGTCCTGACTTTC. This sequence encodes CASRGSGGGNVLTF.

J is TRBJ1-1 and V is TRBV11-2; D is unclear. Trimming cost V 6 bases and J 3 bases, with 17 bases left between them. Germline values: CDR1 SGHAT, CDR2 FQNNGV. This CDR3 is 15 amino acids long. The CDR3 DNA sequence: TGTGCCAGCAGTCCGCAGATCATGGCGGACACTGAAGCTTTCTTT. This translates into CASSPQIMADTEAFF. The variable domain in full, completed from reference TRBV11-2 and TRBJ1-1, reads EAGVAQSPRYKIIEKRQSVAFWCNPISGHATLYWYQQILGQGPKLLIQFQNNGVVDDSQLPKDRFSAERLKGVDSTLKIQPAKLEDSAVYLCASSPQIMADTEAFFGQGTRLTVV.

This clone is a singleton in its sample. The V gene is TRBV5-1, the J gene TRBJ2-7; D might be TRBD2 (5 bases). CDR3 length equals 14 residues. V gave up 4 bases and J gave up 3 bases, with 14 bases separating them. Germline V gene sequence: CDR1 SGHRS, CDR2 YFSETQ. The CDR3 coding sequence is TGCGCCAGCAGCCCCTCAGAGGGAAACTACGAGCAGTACTTC. Its protein product is CASSPSEGNYEQYF.